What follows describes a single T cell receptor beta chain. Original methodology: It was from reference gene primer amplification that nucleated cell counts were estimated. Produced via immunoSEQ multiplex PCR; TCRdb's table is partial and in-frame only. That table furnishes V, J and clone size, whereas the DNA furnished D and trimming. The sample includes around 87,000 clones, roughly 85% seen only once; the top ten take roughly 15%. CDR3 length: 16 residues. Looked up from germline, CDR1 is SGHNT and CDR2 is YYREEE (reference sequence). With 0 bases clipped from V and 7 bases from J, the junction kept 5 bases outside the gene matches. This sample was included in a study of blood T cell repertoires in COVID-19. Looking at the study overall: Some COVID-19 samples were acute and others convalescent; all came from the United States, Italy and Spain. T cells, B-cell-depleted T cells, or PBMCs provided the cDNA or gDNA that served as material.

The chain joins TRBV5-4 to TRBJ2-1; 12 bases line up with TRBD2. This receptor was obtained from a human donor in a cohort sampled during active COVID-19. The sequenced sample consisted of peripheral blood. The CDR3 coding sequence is TGTGCCAGCAGCTTGGGCGGGACTAGCGGGCTAAATGAGCAGTTCTTC. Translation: CASSLGGTSGLNEQFF.